These T cell receptor beta chains were read from a single sample in a study of blood T cell repertoires in COVID-19. Sequencing used immunoSEQ multiplex PCR; TCRdb keeps in-frame clones, though not all of them. The sample has about 35,000 clones, about 90% seen once. The sequencing input was peripheral blood. The receptors come from a human donor in a cohort sampled during active COVID-19. The CDR3 runs from the conserved cysteine through the conserved F or W. The D gene is left open where the match is weak. Size is stated for part of the rows, as once, few or many counts, or as a class when the clone is expanded.

D	J	V	size	DNA	CDR3
.	TRBJ1-1	TRBV18	once	TGTGCCAGCTCACCCATGGTAGATTCGAACACTGAAGCTTTCTTT	CASSPMVDSNTEAFF
TRBD2	TRBJ2-3	TRBV19	.	TGTGCCAGTACTACAAGGGCGAGCGGGGGGATAGGGGATACGCAGTATTTT	CASTTRASGGIGDTQYF
.	TRBJ1-4	TRBV5-1	.	TGCGCCAGCAGCTTTGGCTCGATCGGGGGGATTGAAAAACTGTTTTTT	CASSFGSIGGIEKLFF
TRBD2	TRBJ2-1	TRBV9	.	TGTGCCAGCAGCGTAGACATCACTAGCGGGGGGCTCCGGCCCTACAATGAGCAGTTCTTC	CASSVDITSGGLRPYNEQFF
.	TRBJ1-5	TRBV4-3	.	TGCGCCACATCCGAGGCGGTTTTCAATCAGCCCCAGCATTTT	CATSEAVFNQPQHF
TRBD2	TRBJ2-7	TRBV20-1	.	TGCAGTGCTAGTTCTAGCGGATCATACGAGCAGTACTTC	CSASSSGSYEQYF
.	TRBJ2-7	TRBV3-1/TRBV3-2	once	TGTGCCAGCAGCCAAGGGTGGGACAACTACGAGCAGTACTTC	CASSQGWDNYEQYF
.	TRBJ2-2	TRBV5-1	.	TGCGCCAGCAGCTTGGTACGCTCAGGGGTGGAAGACACCGGGGAGCTGTTTTTT	CASSLVRSGVEDTGELFF
TRBD1	TRBJ1-5	TRBV2	.	TGTGCCAGCAGCGGACAGGGTTATCAGCCCCAGCATTTT	CASSGQGYQPQHF
.	TRBJ1-1	TRBV7-9	.	TGTGCCAGCAGCCCCTATTTAAAGCGAAAGAACACTGAAGCTTTCTTT	CASSPYLKRKNTEAFF
TRBD1	TRBJ2-7	TRBV6-4	.	TGTGCCAGCCGTGCCGGGGCAGGGGGTCCCTACGAGCAGTACTTC	CASRAGAGGPYEQYF
TRBD2	TRBJ2-5	TRBV7-7	once	TGTGCCAGCAGCTTACCTCCGAGGAGCGGGGGACTACAAGAGACCCAGTACTTC	CASSLPPRSGGLQETQYF
.	TRBJ2-3	TRBV11-3	.	TGTGCCAGCAGCCGAACTCCGGGTAGTGGAGATACGCAGTATTTT	CASSRTPGSGDTQYF
.	TRBJ1-2	TRBV4-1	.	TGCGCCAGCAGCCGCGGGGGGGAAGGGGGCTATGGCTACACCTTC	CASSRGGEGGYGYTF
.	TRBJ1-2	TRBV28	.	TGTGCCAGCAGTGGACAGTACTATGGCTACACCTTC	CASSGQYYGYTF
.	TRBJ2-7	TRBV5-1	.	TGCGCCAGCAGCTTGGAAGGGAGGATGAACTACGAGCAGTACTTC	CASSLEGRMNYEQYF
TRBD1	TRBJ1-5	TRBV10-1	.	TGCGCCAGCAGTGAGTTCCCGACAGGGAAGGGCAATCAGCCCCAGCATTTT	CASSEFPTGKGNQPQHF
TRBD1	TRBJ2-5	TRBV7-2	.	TGTGCCAGCAGCTCCGCTCCTCGGACAGGAGGGACCCAGTACTTC	CASSSAPRTGGTQYF
.	TRBJ1-4	TRBV19	.	TGTGCCAGTAGTACCCCGGGGAGGACTGAAAAACTGTTTTTT	CASSTPGRTEKLFF
TRBD1	TRBJ2-7	TRBV27	.	TGTGCCAGCAGCCTAAGTATAGGACAGGGTTCCTACGAGCAGTACTTC	CASSLSIGQGSYEQYF
TRBD1	TRBJ2-5	TRBV10-2	.	TGCGCCAAAAGGGGGCGCCAAGAGACCCAGTACTTC	CAKRGRQETQYF
.	TRBJ2-7	TRBV28	.	TGTGCCAGCAGTTTACCACCCACCGACACGGCTGGCTACGAGCAGTACTTC	CASSLPPTDTAGYEQYF
.	TRBJ1-3	TRBV5-1	once	TGCGCCAGCAGCTTGGAACATGCCGGAAACACCATATATTTT	CASSLEHAGNTIYF
.	TRBJ1-6	TRBV29-1	.	TGCAGCGTTGCACAGGGCACCTATAATTCACCCCTCCACTTT	CSVAQGTYNSPLHF
TRBD2	TRBJ2-1	TRBV7-2	.	TGTGCCAGCAGCATAACTAGCGGGGGAGACAATGAGCAGTTCTTC	CASSITSGGDNEQFF
TRBD1	TRBJ2-5	TRBV11-3	.	TGTGCCAGCAGCCAAACAGGGGGCGAGACCCAGTACTTC	CASSQTGGETQYF
.	TRBJ2-2	TRBV11-3	.	TGTGCCAGCAGCTCCCCCAGGGTAGCCGGGGAGCTGTTTTTT	CASSSPRVAGELFF
TRBD1	TRBJ1-5	TRBV12-5	.	TGTGCTAGTGGTCAAGGGGGCCACAATCAGCCCCAGCATTTT	CASGQGGHNQPQHF
TRBD1	TRBJ1-2	TRBV10-3	.	TGTGCCATCAGACCGGGACAGCACAACTATGGCTACACCTTC	CAIRPGQHNYGYTF